This TCR beta chain is from a study of T cells in Graves' hyperthyroidism and ophthalmopathy. This CDR3 spans 17 amino acids. With 4 bases removed from V and 2 bases from J, the gap between germline ends came to 21 bases. Per the germline V gene, CDR1 is SGHRS and CDR2 is YFSETQ. Many counts were recorded for this clonotype. As yet, its antigen is unknown. Inclusion characteristics of ophthalmopathy patients comprised a Clinical Activity Score of at least 3, a NOSPECS grade of at least 4, and duration under 3 months. Based on clinical symptoms, serum thyroxine and TRAb, thyroid ultrasound and orbital computed tomography, diagnoses were reached. A roughly 9.7 ml volume of fresh peripheral blood provided the PBMCs. Amplified TCR beta CDR3 regions came from RNA transcripts. HTBI primers were used for first-round RT-PCR of the TCR CDR3. Via MiXCR, TCRdb re-called the multiplex PCR reads, giving one row per CDR3 protein. The sample contains fewer than 500,000 distinct CDR3 sequences, around 15% of which appear only once.

Study outcomes and limitations: Within blood appeared most thyroid clonotypes that had expanded above 0.001.

This chain connects TRBV5-1 to TRBJ1-2, with a weak D call TRBD1 (5 bases). The TCR was taken from a woman aged 25 to 39 with Graves' ophthalmopathy. The sample taken for sequencing was blood. The CDR3 region has the DNA TGCGCCAGCAGCCCCCCTGGCGGGGGGTTGTTAAACTATGGCTACACCTTC. Encoded protein: CASSPPGGGLLNYGYTF.